Sequencing of this TCR beta chain was carried out in a study of control samples from healthy donors and cancer patients. Libraries were prepared by immunoSEQ multiplex PCR; TCRdb keeps only in-frame clonotypes and omits some of them. The sample lists 30,000 to 35,000 clones, roughly 94% seen once, with 5% to 8% in the top ten. CDR1 and CDR2 (germline): SGHDT, YYEEEE. Trimming took 0 bases from V and 6 from J; bases not matched to a gene: 7. This CDR3 is 15 amino acids long. In regard to this clone: The sample has other DNA sequences that encode this CDR3 too.

The sample taken for sequencing was blood. This TCR came from a man between 60 and 70 years old in good health. This chain uses TRBV5-6 with TRBJ2-5; 8 nucleotides align to TRBD2. The CDR3 is CASSLGGGGMKTQYF. The CDR3 DNA reads TGTGCCAGCAGCTTGGGTGGCGGGGGGATGAAGACCCAGTACTTC.